These 29 T cell receptor beta chains were sequenced from one sample in a study of regulatory T cells in long-lasting Graves disease. Specified time point: newly diagnosed GD, antithyroid drugs for less than 3 months. The TCR library used RNA extracted from PBMCs. Arm-PCR of CDR3 regions and iRepertoire HTBI primers were used to build TCR beta libraries. Using its own MiXCR run on the multiplex PCR reads, TCRdb lists one record per CDR3 protein. Altogether 400,000 to 550,000 distinct CDR3 sequences are present, just under 15% being singletons, with the ten largest covering approximately 15%. This same sample was also taken into another study, of T cells in Graves' hyperthyroidism and ophthalmopathy.

The sample here was peripheral blood mononuclear cells (PBMCs), taken at new diagnosis, from a patient treated with antithyroid drugs. These receptors all stem from a woman in her twenties or thirties with Graves disease.

This clonotype occurred many times. The chain links TRBV11-2 to TRBJ1-1; possible D gene TRBD1, 5 bases. This CDR3 spans 17 amino acids. The V gene lost 6 bases and the J gene lost 2 bases, with 22 bases spanning the gap. Per the germline V gene, CDR1 is SGHAT and CDR2 is FQNNGV. The CDR3 sequence: CASRTEGFSGINTEAFF. The DNA for the CDR3 is TGTGCCAGCAGGACAGAGGGGTTTTCGGGGATAAACACTGAAGCTTTCTTT.

This clonotype was counted a few times. The V call is TRBV18, the J call TRBJ2-1; D is undetermined. V was trimmed by 3 bases and J by 6 bases, leaving 9 bases between them. Germline values: CDR1 KGHSH, CDR2 LQKENI. The CDR3 covers 13 residues. CDR3 DNA sequence: TGTGCCAGCTCACCGTCGACTTCCAATGAGCAGTTCTTC. Translation: CASSPSTSNEQFF.

A few counts support this clonotype. The chain is built from TRBV6-2 or TRBV6-3 and TRBJ2-5, with 12 nucleotides matching TRBD2. The J call may be incorrect, as the DNA end agrees better with TRBJ2-1. The CDR3 loop spans 15 amino acids. Germline loops: CDR1 MNHEY, CDR2 SVGEGT. CDR3 region: CASRPTSGSKSEQFF. CDR3 in DNA: TGTGCCAGCAGGCCGACTAGCGGGAGTAAGAGTGAGCAGTTCTTC.

This clonotype was recorded many times. The chain links TRBV12-3 or TRBV12-4 to TRBJ2-7, with a possible D match to TRBD2 (6 bases). CDR3 length: 14 amino acids. The V end lost 7 bases, the J end lost 0 bases, and 13 bases lay between the germline ends. The CDR3: CASTLMRGSYEQYF. The CDR3 nucleotides are TGTGCCAGCACCCTAATGCGGGGCTCCTACGAGCAGTACTTC.

As to this clonotype: A read error is possible here, since a much larger clone lies one base away. The chain is built from TRBV9 and TRBJ2-4; D gene ambiguous. CDR1 is SGDLS and CDR2 is YYNGEE in the germline V gene. The CDR3 has 14 amino acids. The V end was cut by 2 bases, the J end by 5 bases, with 11 bases between. CDR3 amino acids: CASSVGLAENIQYF. The CDR3 bases are TGTGCCAGCAGCGTTGGGCTCGCCGAAAACATTCAGTACTTC.

This clonotype was detected only a few times. The rearrangement links TRBV15 to TRBJ2-1; 10 bases are a match to TRBD1. CDR1 LNHNV and CDR2 YYDKDF come from the germline V gene (reference sequence). The junction had 7 bases not matched to a gene; V was cut back by 1 base and J by 10 bases. CDR3 size: 15 residues. CDR3 residues: CATSRVDRGHGEQFF. The CDR3 bases are TGTGCCACCAGCAGAGTCGACAGGGGGCATGGCGAGCAGTTCTTC. Complete variable domain (other parts from reference TRBV15 and TRBJ2-1): DAMVIQNPRYQVTQFGKPVTLSCSQTLNHNVMYWYQQKSSQAPKLLFHYYDKDFNNEADTPDNFQSRRPNTSFCFLDIRSPGLGDTAMYLCATSRVDRGHGEQFFGPGTRLTVL.

This clonotype turned up a few times. The gene calls are TRBV9 and TRBJ1-1; D is possibly TRBD1 (6 bases). Germline values: CDR1 SGDLS, CDR2 YYNGEE. The CDR3 consists of 17 residues. Deletions cut 3 bases from V and 3 bases from J, with 21 bases between. CDR3 sequence (DNA): TGTGCCAGCAGCGCCTTGCAGGGGAGGGGAGTTGACACTGAAGCTTTCTTT. Translating it yields CASSALQGRGVDTEAFF.

This clonotype was seen many times. The chain combines TRBV11-2 with TRBJ2-4; D is unresolved. Trimming pared 5 bases from V and 1 base from J, leaving 9 bases between. Per germline, CDR1 SGHAT and CDR2 FQNNGV. The CDR3 length is 14 residues. The CDR3 DNA is TGTGCCAGCAGCCCAACTGGGGCCAAAAACATTCAGTACTTC. Protein product: CASSPTGAKNIQYF.

Comment on this clonotype: The junction differs from germline at one of its ends, possibly a read error. The genes are TRBV7-9 and TRBJ2-1; D gene ambiguous. CDR3 size: 10 residues. Germline CDR1 and CDR2: SEHNR and FQNEAQ (reference sequence). Written as DNA, the CDR3 is TGTGTCAGCAGCTCCAATGAGCAGTTCTTC. As protein: CVSSSNEQFF.

Note on this clonotype: A clone one base away is much larger, so this may be a read error. The chain has TRBV30 and TRBJ1-5; possible D gene TRBD1, 6 bases. The germline V and J ends were trimmed by 7 bases and 4 bases, with 14 bases remaining between them. This CDR3 has 13 amino acids. Germline values: CDR1 GTSNPN, CDR2 SVGIG (reference sequence). This CDR3 reads CASRTDLNQPQHF. CDR3 coding DNA: TGTGCCTCGAGGACAGACCTGAATCAGCCCCAGCATTTT.

A single count supports this clonotype. J is TRBJ2-5 and V is TRBV11-2, with D possibly TRBD2 on 5 matching bases. The V end lost 5 bases, the J end lost 7 bases, and 14 bases lay between the germline ends. The CDR3 sequence is 13 residues long. Germline V gene data show CDR1 as SGHAT and CDR2 as FQNNGV. The CDR3 reads CASSKVLEGTQYF. The CDR3 region has the DNA TGTGCCAGCAGCAAAGTCCTTGAGGGGACCCAGTACTTC.

This clonotype has at least ten counts. The J gene is TRBJ1-1, the V gene TRBV20-1; possible D gene TRBD1, 6 bases. Germline assignment: CDR1 DFQATT and CDR2 SNEGSKA (reference sequence). V lost 2 bases to trimming and J lost 6 bases, with 16 bases between them. This CDR3 has 14 residues. CDR3: CSARTGGRRSEAFF. The CDR3 DNA reads TGCAGTGCTAGAACGGGGGGGCGTAGGTCTGAAGCTTTCTTT.

This clonotype was recorded at least ten times. The chain joins TRBV7-6 to TRBJ2-3, with TRBD2 matching 12 bases. From germline, CDR1 is SGHVS and CDR2 FNYEAQ. V dropped 5 bases and J dropped 5; count of bases not matched to a gene: 14. The CDR3 has 18 residues. The CDR3 protein is CASSARLAGAVKLDTQYF. The CDR3 DNA sequence: TGTGCCAGCAGCGCACGACTAGCGGGAGCGGTAAAGCTAGATACGCAGTATTTT.

V and J are TRBV19 and TRBJ2-7, with D perhaps TRBD2 (7 bases). The V and J ends lost 5 bases and 2 bases respectively, with 13 bases between them. The V gene's germline CDR1 is LNHDA and CDR2 SQIVND (reference sequence). The CDR3 is made up of 14 amino acids. CDR3 sequence reads: CASSGGGSPYEQYF. The CDR3 DNA reads TGTGCCAGTAGTGGCGGGGGCTCCCCCTACGAGCAGTACTTC.

At least ten counts were recorded for this clonotype. The gene calls are TRBV3-1 and TRBJ1-1; tentatively, D is TRBD1 (5 bases). Deletions cut 7 bases from V and 0 bases from J, with 12 bases between. Germline V gene sequence: CDR1 LGHDT, CDR2 YNNKEL (reference sequence). The CDR3 sequence is 14 residues long. CDR3 residues: CASTLGVMNTEAFF. The DNA for the CDR3 is TGTGCCAGCACCTTAGGGGTGATGAACACTGAAGCTTTCTTT.

As for this clonotype: A read error is possible here, since a much larger clone lies one base away. This sequence joins TRBV18 and TRBJ2-7; D gene ambiguous. The CDR3 has 14 amino acids. Looked up from germline, CDR1 is KGHSH and CDR2 is LQKENI. The CDR3 here is CASSPGLRGYERYF. CDR3 nucleotide sequence: TGTGCCAGCTCACCAGGGTTGCGTGGATACGAGCGGTACTTC.

This clonotype appeared a few times. The chain is built from TRBV19 and TRBJ2-3, with 7 bases identical to TRBD2. Per the germline V gene, CDR1 is LNHDA and CDR2 is SQIVND (reference sequence). This CDR3 has 21 amino acids. V lost 7 bases to trimming and J lost 4 bases; unmatched junction nucleotides: 29. CDR3 nucleotide sequence: TGTGCCAGTAAGGGAAAGCGGGAAGTGGCGTGGCGGGCTGGGAGAGCAGATACGCAGTATTTT. Translation: CASKGKREVAWRAGRADTQYF.

This clonotype was observed at least ten times. This chain connects TRBV9 to TRBJ2-5, with TRBD2 matching over 8 bases. V shed 0 bases and J 1 base; nucleotides not matched to a gene: 2. In germline, CDR1 is SGDLS, CDR2 YYNGEE. This CDR3 is 15 amino acids long. CDR3 protein: CASSVAGGIQETQYF. In DNA form, the CDR3 reads TGTGCCAGCAGCGTAGCGGGAGGGATCCAAGAGACCCAGTACTTC.

This sequence joins TRBV10-2 and TRBJ2-7; D is uncertain. The CDR3 spans 14 residues. V lost 2 bases and J 2 bases, leaving 10 bases between the germline ends. From germline, CDR1 is WSHSY and CDR2 SAAADI. CDR3 nucleotides: TGCGCCAGCAGTGAGGGGCAGCTTGCCTACGAGCAGTACTTC. Its protein product is CASSEGQLAYEQYF.

The genes are TRBV7-8 and TRBJ2-3, with 8 bases fitting TRBD2. Germline V CDR1 and CDR2: SGHVS, FQNEAQ. The V gene end was trimmed by 5 bases and the J gene end by 4 bases; junction bases not matched to a gene: 5. The CDR3 is 14 amino acids. Written as DNA, the CDR3 is TGTGCCAGCAGCACGGGACTAGGGGCAGATACGCAGTATTTT. Translated, it gives CASSTGLGADTQYF.

In this sample, this clonotype turned up many times. V gene TRBV2 combines with J gene TRBJ2-3; D is uncertain. Germline loops: CDR1 SNHLY, CDR2 FYNNEI. The V gene lost 8 bases and the J gene lost 2 bases, with 11 bases spanning the gap. This CDR3 is built from 13 residues. The CDR3 DNA sequence: TGTGCCAGCCGGAGTGGGCCCACAGATACGCAGTATTTT. Amino acid sequence: CASRSGPTDTQYF.

This clonotype occurred a few times. A much larger clone lies one base from this, so it may be a read error. The V gene is TRBV11-2, the J gene TRBJ1-1; TRBD1 matches 7 bases. The ends lost 4 bases at V and 7 bases at J; junction bases unmatched: 12. This CDR3 spans 15 amino acids. Germline CDR1 SGHAT, CDR2 FQNNGV. Here the CDR3 reads CASSSEEGARGEAFF. CDR3 nucleotide sequence: TGTGCCAGCAGCTCAGAGGAGGGGGCGCGGGGTGAAGCTTTCTTT.

In the case of this clonotype: Just one base apart from a much larger clone, this may be a read error. The CDR3 carries no conserved terminal phenylalanine or tryptophan, so it likely arises from a read error. The chain uses TRBV28 and TRBJ1-1; D is unresolved. The CDR3 totals 12 residues. V was clipped by 3 bases and J by 8 bases, with 10 bases between them. From germline, CDR1 is MDHEN and CDR2 SYDVKM. The CDR3 coding sequence is TGTGCCAGCAGTTTTTCTATAAGGGAAGCTTTCTCT. Translation: CASSFSIREAFS.

Ten or more counts support this clonotype. The V call is TRBV20-1, the J call TRBJ2-7; D unresolved. This CDR3 spans 10 amino acids. The germline gives CDR1 DFQATT, CDR2 SNEGSKA (reference sequence). Trimming left V 1 base short and J 5 bases short, with 3 bases between. CDR3 nucleotide sequence: TGCAGTGCTAGAGCAAACGAGCAGTACTTC. It specifies CSARANEQYF.

This clonotype was seen at least ten times. The chain employs TRBV5-1 and TRBJ2-1, with 8 positions matching TRBD1. From germline, CDR1 is SGHRS and CDR2 YFSETQ. The trim removed 2 bases at V and 7 bases at J, leaving 8 bases unmatched. The CDR3 totals 15 residues. The DNA of the CDR3 is TGCGCCAGCAGCTTCGGGACAGGTCTTTGGAATGAGCAGTTCTTC. Translating gives CASSFGTGLWNEQFF.

This clonotype was observed many times. J is TRBJ1-2 and V is TRBV5-1; 10 positions match TRBD1. Germline V gene data show CDR1 as SGHRS and CDR2 as YFSETQ. The junction had 3 bases not matched to a gene; V was cut back by 0 bases and J by 4 bases. This CDR3 comprises 15 residues. In nucleotides, the CDR3 is TGCGCCAGCAGCTTGGAGACAGGGGGCGGCTATGGCTACACCTTC. Its translation is CASSLETGGGYGYTF.

This sequence joins TRBV20-1 and TRBJ2-2; the match to TRBD1 covers 9 bases. The germline CDR1 and CDR2 sequences are DFQATT and SNEGSKA (reference sequence). V lost 2 bases and J lost 1; bases outside the gene matches: 5. The CDR3 spans 16 residues. CDR3 sequence: CSARPGQGKNTGELFF. DNA of the CDR3: TGCAGTGCTAGACCCGGACAGGGGAAGAACACCGGGGAGCTGTTTTTT.

This clonotype was counted ten times or more. V gene TRBV20-1 combines with J gene TRBJ2-5; TRBD2 agrees at 9 bases. The V and J ends lost 0 bases and 1 base, in that order; junction bases with no gene match: 12. In germline, CDR1 is DFQATT, CDR2 SNEGSKA (reference sequence). The CDR3 is 18 amino acids. This CDR3 reads CSARDRSSGKGGQETQYF. The CDR3 nucleotides are TGCAGTGCTAGAGATAGGTCTAGCGGGAAAGGGGGCCAAGAGACCCAGTACTTC.

This clonotype was counted ten times or more. The chain couples TRBV19 to TRBJ2-7; D may be TRBD2 (6 bases). The CDR3 length is 14 residues. The V and J ends lost 3 bases and 0 bases respectively, with 9 bases between them. The germline gives CDR1 LNHDA, CDR2 SQIVND (reference sequence). CDR3 nucleotide sequence: TGTGCCAGTAGTATGCGGGGTTACTCCTACGAGCAGTACTTC. Translation gives CASSMRGYSYEQYF.